These 7 T cell receptor beta chains share one sample of origin, sequenced in a study of regulatory T cells in long-lasting Graves disease. Libraries of TCR beta came from iRepertoire HTBI primers plus Arm-PCR of CDR3 regions. TCRdb analysed the multiplex PCR reads with MiXCR anew, one entry per CDR3 protein. This table has about 210,000 distinct CDR3 sequences, around 19% appearing once. Sample time point: newly diagnosed GD, antithyroid drugs for less than 3 months. Researchers made the TCR library from RNA that was extracted from PBMCs. A further study also used this sample, focusing on T cells in Graves' hyperthyroidism and ophthalmopathy.

The material sequenced was peripheral blood mononuclear cells (PBMCs), taken at new diagnosis, from a patient treated with antithyroid drugs. All receptors come from a woman aged 25-40 years with Graves disease.

This clonotype has ten or more counts. This chain uses TRBV19 with TRBJ2-1; TRBD2 is a possible D gene (5 bases). The V end was cut by 5 bases, the J end by 1 base, with 18 bases between. CDR3 size: 17 residues. The germline V gene encodes CDR1 LNHDA and CDR2 SQIVND (reference sequence). CDR3 in DNA: TGTGCCAGTAGTCGCGGTATGGGAGTGGGGTCCTACAATGAGCAGTTCTTC. Protein sequence: CASSRGMGVGSYNEQFF.

This clonotype has ten or more counts. This rearrangement joins TRBV25-1 to TRBJ2-7, with D possibly TRBD2 on 6 matching bases. Germline V CDR1 and CDR2: MGHDK, SYGVNS. The CDR3 covers 13 residues. Between the trimmed V and J ends, which lost 4 bases and 6 bases, there was a span of 13 bases. The CDR3 protein is CASSVSAEGEQYF. CDR3 DNA sequence: TGTGCCAGCAGTGTCTCTGCGGAGGGCGAGCAGTACTTC.

This clonotype was found many times. The V and J genes are TRBV28 and TRBJ1-6; D not resolved. V lost 4 bases to trimming and J lost 0 bases, with 16 bases between them. Germline V gene lookup returns CDR1 MDHEN and CDR2 SYDVKM. CDR3 length: 18 amino acids. CDR3 DNA sequence: TGTGCCAGCAGTTCCACCCGGGCAGCCGACTCCTATAATTCACCCCTCCACTTT. It is translated as CASSSTRAADSYNSPLHF.

In this sample, this clonotype turned up many times. The chain couples TRBV3-1 to TRBJ2-3; a possible D gene is TRBD2 (6 bases). The germline gives CDR1 LGHDT, CDR2 YNNKEL (reference sequence). The germline V and J ends were trimmed by 10 bases and 2 bases, with 19 bases remaining between them. This CDR3 contains 15 residues. The CDR3 DNA reads TGTGCCACCACAAGAGGCGGGAAGGACACAGATACGCAGTATTTT. Protein product: CATTRGGKDTDTQYF.

This chain connects TRBV18 to TRBJ1-1; maybe TRBD1 (5 bases). Germline CDR1 and CDR2: KGHSH and LQKENI. The CDR3 covers 17 residues. The ends were cut back, 0 bases at V and 0 bases at J, with 14 bases in the middle. CDR3 in DNA: TGTGCCAGCTCACCACCTTCCAGGGAGGGTTTGAACACTGAAGCTTTCTTT. It is translated as CASSPPSREGLNTEAFF.

Ten or more counts support this clonotype. The CDR3 protein is CASSRDQYNEQFF. The DNA for the CDR3 is TGTGCCAGTTCTCGGGACCAGTACAATGAGCAGTTCTTC. The gene calls are TRBV19 and TRBJ2-1; possibly TRBD1 or TRBD2 for D (5 bases each). This CDR3 contains 13 residues. Germline-derived CDR1 and CDR2 are LNHDA and SQIVND (reference sequence). V dropped 8 bases and J dropped 4 bases, with 12 bases sitting between them.

This clonotype was recorded at least ten times. The chain has TRBV25-1 and TRBJ2-7, with 7 nucleotides matching TRBD1. V lost 4 bases and J lost 2; bases outside the gene matches: 8. Per the germline V gene, CDR1 is MGHDK and CDR2 is SYGVNS. The CDR3 is 15 amino acids. CDR3 residues: CASSGSGTEAYEQYF. The DNA for the CDR3 is TGTGCCAGCAGTGGCTCCGGGACAGAGGCCTACGAGCAGTACTTC.